Included here is one TCR beta chain sequence, with context. Its antigen is unidentified. This may be a read error, as it is one base from a much larger clone. These data are taken from a study of blood T cells in healthy people across ages. A second PCR, run for about 7 to 11 cycles, used a sample-barcoded 5' primer plus a J-beta primer mix. The authors tagged each cDNA molecule using a template-switch adaptor with 12 random nucleotides. MiXCR was run by TCRdb on the 5' RACE reads, yielding one entry per CDR3 protein. Of some 880,000 distinct CDR3 sequences listed, under 40% are singletons. Study-wide results and limits: When set beside aged donors, long-lived donors presented more naive CD4+ cells and higher diversity. Per-million-T-cell TCR beta diversity fell roughly linearly with age.

Aged roughly 6 to 100, donors were systemically healthy Caucasians from Russia. This CDR3 region has 12 residues. Germline CDR1 SGHTA, CDR2 FQGNSA. V usage is TRBV7-2 and J usage is TRBJ2-1, with D hard to call. The DNA end favors TRBJ2-7, so the J call may be wrong. The clonotype originates from a man younger than 35 in good health. Input material: blood. CDR3 region: CASSFGYNEQYF. In nucleotides, the CDR3 is TGTGCCAGCAGTTTTGGCTACAATGAGCAGTACTTC.